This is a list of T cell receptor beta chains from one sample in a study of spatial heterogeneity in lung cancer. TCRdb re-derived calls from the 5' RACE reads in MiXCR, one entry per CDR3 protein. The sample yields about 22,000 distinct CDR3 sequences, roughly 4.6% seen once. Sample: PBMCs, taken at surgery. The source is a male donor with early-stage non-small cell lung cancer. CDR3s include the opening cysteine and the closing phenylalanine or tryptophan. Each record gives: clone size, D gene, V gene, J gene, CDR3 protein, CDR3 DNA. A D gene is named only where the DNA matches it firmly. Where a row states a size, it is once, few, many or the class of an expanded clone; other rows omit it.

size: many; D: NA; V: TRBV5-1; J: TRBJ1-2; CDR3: CASSPIRGLEGYTF; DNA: TGCGCCAGCAGCCCGATCCGGGGCCTTGAGGGCTACACCTTC
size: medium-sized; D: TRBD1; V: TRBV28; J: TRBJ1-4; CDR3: CASSPGTGVTNEKLFF; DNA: TGTGCCAGCAGTCCCGGGACAGGGGTGACTAATGAAAAACTGTTTTTT
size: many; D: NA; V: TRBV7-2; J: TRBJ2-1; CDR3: CASSLWSSASYNEQFF; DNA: TGTGCCAGCAGCTTATGGTCCAGTGCCTCCTACAATGAGCAGTTCTTC
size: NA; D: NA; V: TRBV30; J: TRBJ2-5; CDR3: CAWSVLWQVETQYF; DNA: TGTGCCTGGAGTGTACTGTGGCAAGTAGAGACCCAGTACTTC
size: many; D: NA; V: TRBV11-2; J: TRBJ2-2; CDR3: CASSYTPGGGRTGELFF; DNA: TGTGCCAGCAGTTACACCCCTGGGGGGGGGCGCACCGGGGAGCTGTTTTTT
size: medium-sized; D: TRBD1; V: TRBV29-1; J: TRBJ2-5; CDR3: CSAGQVQETQYF; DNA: TGCAGCGCTGGACAGGTCCAAGAGACCCAGTACTTC
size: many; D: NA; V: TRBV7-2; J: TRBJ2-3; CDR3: CASSSRQGRRDTQYF; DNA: TGTGCCAGCAGCTCCCGGCAGGGGCGCAGAGATACGCAGTATTTT
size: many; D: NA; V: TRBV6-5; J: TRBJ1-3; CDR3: CASSYSGAGNTIYF; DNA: TGTGCCAGCAGTTACAGTGGTGCGGGAAACACCATATATTTT
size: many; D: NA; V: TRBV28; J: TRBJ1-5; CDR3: CASLNNLVFQPQHF; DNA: TGTGCCAGCTTAAATAACCTAGTTTTTCAGCCCCAGCATTTT
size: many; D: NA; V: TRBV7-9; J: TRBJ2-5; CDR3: CASSRSQETQYF; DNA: TGTGCCAGCAGCCGATCCCAAGAGACCCAGTACTTC
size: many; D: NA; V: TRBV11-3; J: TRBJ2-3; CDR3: CASSPRNGMVSTQYF; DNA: TGTGCCAGCAGCCCCCGAAACGGTATGGTTTCTACGCAGTATTTT
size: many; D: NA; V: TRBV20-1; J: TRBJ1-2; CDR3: CSSSGALGYGYTF; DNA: TGCAGTTCGTCAGGGGCGCTGGGCTATGGCTACACCTTC
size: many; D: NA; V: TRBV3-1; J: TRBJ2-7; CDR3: CASSRGLNYEQYF; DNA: TGTGCCAGCAGCCGAGGCCTTAACTACGAGCAGTACTTC
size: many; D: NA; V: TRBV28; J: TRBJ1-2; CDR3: CASSFGGEGGRYGYTF; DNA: TGTGCCAGCAGTTTTGGGGGGGAAGGAGGACGATATGGCTACACCTTC
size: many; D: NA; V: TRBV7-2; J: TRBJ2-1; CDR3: CASSLQGFRGESSYNEQFF; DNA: TGTGCCAGCAGCTTACAAGGGTTTAGGGGGGAGAGCTCCTACAATGAGCAGTTCTTC
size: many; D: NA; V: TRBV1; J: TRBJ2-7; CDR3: CTSSQKLAGANEQYF; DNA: TGCACCAGCAGCCAAAAACTAGCGGGAGCAAACGAGCAGTACTTC
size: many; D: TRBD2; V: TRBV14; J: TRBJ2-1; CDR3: CASSQAREGNEQFF; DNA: TGTGCCAGCAGCCAAGCCAGGGAGGGCAATGAGCAGTTCTTC
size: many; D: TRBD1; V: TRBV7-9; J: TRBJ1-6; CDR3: CASSLELGTGYVSPLHF; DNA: TGTGCCAGCAGCTTAGAGTTAGGGACAGGGTACGTTTCACCCCTCCACTTT
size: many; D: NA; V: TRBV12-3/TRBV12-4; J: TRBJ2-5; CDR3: CASSLRGEETQYF; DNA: TGTGCCAGCAGTCTCAGGGGTGAAGAGACCCAGTACTTC
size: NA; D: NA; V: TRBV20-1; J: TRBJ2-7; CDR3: CSARDALLSYEQYF; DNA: TGCAGTGCTAGAGATGCGTTACTATCCTACGAGCAGTACTTC
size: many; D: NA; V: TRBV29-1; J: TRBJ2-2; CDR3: CSVAAANTGELFF; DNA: TGCAGCGTTGCAGCCGCGAACACCGGGGAGCTGTTTTTT
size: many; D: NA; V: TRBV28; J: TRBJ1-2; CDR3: CASSLQGNLAF; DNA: TGTGCCAGCAGCCTCCAGGGTAATCTGGCCTTC
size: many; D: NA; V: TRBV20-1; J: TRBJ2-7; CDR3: CGGTRTAREQYF; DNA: TGCGGGGGAACTCGGACAGCCCGCGAGCAGTACTTC
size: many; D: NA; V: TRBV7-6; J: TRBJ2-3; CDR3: CASSLATYLGADTQYF; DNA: TGTGCCAGCAGCTTAGCAACTTACCTAGGGGCAGATACGCAGTATTTT
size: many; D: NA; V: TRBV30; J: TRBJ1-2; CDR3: CAWSVRRVLDGYTF; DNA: TGTGCCTGGAGTGTCCGGCGGGTCCTCGATGGCTACACCTTC
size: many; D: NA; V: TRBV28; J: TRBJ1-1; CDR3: CASSFGQHVEAFF; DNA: TGTGCCAGCAGTTTTGGGCAGCATGTCGAAGCTTTCTTT
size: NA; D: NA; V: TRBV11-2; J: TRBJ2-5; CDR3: CASSSGLGETQYF; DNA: TGTGCCAGCAGCTCCGGATTGGGAGAGACCCAGTACTTC
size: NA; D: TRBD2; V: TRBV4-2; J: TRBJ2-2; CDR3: CASSQLTSGRDTGELFF; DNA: TGTGCCAGCAGCCAGCTCACTAGCGGGAGAGACACCGGGGAGCTGTTTTTT
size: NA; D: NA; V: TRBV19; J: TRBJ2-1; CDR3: CASKARATVVYNEQFF; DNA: TGTGCCAGTAAGGCACGTGCGACGGTAGTCTACAATGAGCAGTTCTTC
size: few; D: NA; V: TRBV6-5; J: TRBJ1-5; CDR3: CASSYSRFASNQPQHF; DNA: TGTGCCAGCAGTTACTCGAGATTTGCCAGCAATCAGCCCCAGCATTTT
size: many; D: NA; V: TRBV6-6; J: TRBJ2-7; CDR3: CASRHRVLEQYF; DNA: TGTGCCAGCAGGCACAGGGTGTTAGAGCAGTACTTC
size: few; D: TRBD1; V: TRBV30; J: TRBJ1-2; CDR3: CAWADRAVYGYTF; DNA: TGTGCCTGGGCCGACAGGGCTGTTTATGGCTACACCTTC
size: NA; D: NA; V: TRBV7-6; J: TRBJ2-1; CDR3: CASSKQGGRSGEQFF; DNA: TGTGCCAGCAGCAAACAGGGCGGGAGATCGGGTGAGCAGTTCTTC
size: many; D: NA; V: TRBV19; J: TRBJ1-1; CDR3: CATFSGLGAFF; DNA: TGTGCCACCTTTTCTGGACTGGGAGCTTTCTTT
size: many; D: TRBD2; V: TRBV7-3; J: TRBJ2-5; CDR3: CASSLGSGAGRQETQYF; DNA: TGTGCCAGCAGCTTGGGCTCAGGAGCGGGACGTCAAGAGACCCAGTACTTC
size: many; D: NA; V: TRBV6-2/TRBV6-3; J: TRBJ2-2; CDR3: CASSGGVTGELFF; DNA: TGTGCCAGCAGCGGCGGTGTCACCGGGGAGCTGTTTTTT
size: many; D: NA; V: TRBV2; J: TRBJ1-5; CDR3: CASRSDSRNQPQHF; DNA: TGTGCCAGCAGATCGGACAGCCGAAATCAGCCCCAGCATTTT
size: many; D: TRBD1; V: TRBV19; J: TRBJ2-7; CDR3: CASSGQGRGDEQYF; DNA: TGTGCCAGTAGTGGACAGGGGCGCGGGGACGAGCAGTACTTC
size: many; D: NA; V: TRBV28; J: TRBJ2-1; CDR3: CASSLPAVSGLNEQFF; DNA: TGTGCCAGCAGTTTACCCGCGGTGTCAGGGCTCAATGAGCAGTTCTTC
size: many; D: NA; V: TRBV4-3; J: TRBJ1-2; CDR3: CASSPGRSNYGYTF; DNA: TGCGCCAGCAGCCCGGGACGGAGCAACTATGGCTACACCTTC
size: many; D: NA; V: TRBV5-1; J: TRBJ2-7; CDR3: CASSFGTQGEQYF; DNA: TGCGCCAGCAGCTTCGGTACCCAGGGAGAGCAGTACTTC
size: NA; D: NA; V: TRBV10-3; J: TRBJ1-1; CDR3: CAISRGQGTTEAFF; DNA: TGTGCCATCAGTCGGGGGCAGGGGACCACTGAAGCTTTCTTT
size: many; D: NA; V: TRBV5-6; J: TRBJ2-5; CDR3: CASSLGGRAIGTQYF; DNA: TGTGCCAGCAGCTTGGGCGGACGGGCCATAGGGACCCAGTACTTC
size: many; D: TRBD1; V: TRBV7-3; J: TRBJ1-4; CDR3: CASSRDRDEKLFF; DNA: TGTGCCAGCAGCAGGGACAGGGACGAAAAACTGTTTTTT
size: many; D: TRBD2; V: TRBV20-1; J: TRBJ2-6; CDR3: CSATGGFPGGANVLTF; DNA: TGCAGTGCTACCGGGGGGTTTCCGGGTGGGGCCAACGTCCTGACTTTC
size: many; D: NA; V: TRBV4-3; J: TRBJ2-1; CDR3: CASSRGSSYNEQFF; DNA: TGCGCCAGCAGCCGGGGGAGCTCCTACAATGAGCAGTTCTTC
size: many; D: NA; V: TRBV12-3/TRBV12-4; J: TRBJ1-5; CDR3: CASRGISNQPQHF; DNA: TGTGCCAGCAGGGGTATAAGCAATCAGCCCCAGCATTTT
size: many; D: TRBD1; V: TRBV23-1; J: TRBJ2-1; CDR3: CASSRAGGPPREQFF; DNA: TGCGCCAGCAGTCGGGCAGGGGGCCCGCCCCGAGAGCAGTTCTTC
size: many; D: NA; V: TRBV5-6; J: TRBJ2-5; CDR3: CASSLGASRETQYF; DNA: TGTGCCAGCAGCTTGGGAGCAAGCCGAGAGACCCAGTACTTC
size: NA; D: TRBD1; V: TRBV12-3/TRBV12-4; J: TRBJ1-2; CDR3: CASSRDRGPYGYTF; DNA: TGTGCCAGCAGTCGGGACAGGGGGCCGTATGGCTACACCTTC
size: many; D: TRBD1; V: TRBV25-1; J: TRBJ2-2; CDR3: CASRQTGGYTGELFF; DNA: TGTGCCAGCAGGCAGACAGGGGGGTACACCGGGGAGCTGTTTTTT
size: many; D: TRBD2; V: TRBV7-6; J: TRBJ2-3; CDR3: CASSILAGGSTDTQYF; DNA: TGTGCCAGCAGCATCTTAGCGGGAGGCAGCACAGATACGCAGTATTTT
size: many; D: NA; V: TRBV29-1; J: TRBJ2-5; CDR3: CSVEGSRGLQETQYF; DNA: TGCAGCGTTGAAGGATCCAGGGGCCTTCAAGAGACCCAGTACTTC
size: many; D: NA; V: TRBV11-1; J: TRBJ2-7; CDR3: CASSLARQSFEQYF; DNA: TGTGCCAGCAGCTTAGCGCGTCAGTCCTTCGAGCAGTACTTC
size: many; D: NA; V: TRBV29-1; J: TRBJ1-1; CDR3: CSVEGAGDTEAFF; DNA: TGCAGCGTTGAAGGGGCAGGGGACACTGAAGCTTTCTTT